These T cell receptor beta chains were read from a single sample in a study of T cell responses to AZD1222 COVID-19 vaccine. The table came from immunoSEQ multiplex PCR; TCRdb's copy has only in-frame clones and leaves some out. The sample includes 100,000 or so clones, 85% to 90% of them seen just once. Sequencing was performed on peripheral blood, taken on day 0 of AZD1222 vaccination. The receptor source for this set is an adult in good health. The CDR3 runs from the conserved cysteine through the conserved F or W. D genes are given only for firm matches. Expanded clones get a size class; other rows say once, few or many, or leave the size out.

TRBD1	TRBV19	-	TRBJ1-3	CATEQGTGNTIYF	TGTGCCACGGAACAGGGGACTGGAAACACCATATATTTT
TRBD1	TRBV13	-	TRBJ1-5	CASSRTGNQPQHF	TGTGCCAGCAGCCGGACAGGAAATCAGCCCCAGCATTTT
-	TRBV9	-	TRBJ1-3	CASSVGGSRNTIYF	TGTGCCAGCAGCGTCGGGGGCTCTCGGAACACCATATATTTT
TRBD2	TRBV2	-	TRBJ2-5	CATRGAGGGETQYF	TGTGCCACCCGGGGAGCGGGGGGGGGAGAGACCCAGTACTTC
TRBD2	TRBV11-2	-	TRBJ2-1	CASSGGGRDNEQFF	TGTGCCTCCAGCGGAGGCGGGAGGGACAATGAGCAGTTCTTC
-	TRBV7-2	-	TRBJ1-2	CASSLAQRGDYGYTF	TGTGCCAGCAGCTTAGCACAACGTGGGGACTATGGCTACACCTTC
TRBD2	TRBV7-9	-	TRBJ2-3	CASSPTGGRQYF	TGTGCCAGCAGCCCGACGGGGGGGAGGCAGTATTTT
TRBD2	TRBV9	-	TRBJ2-2	CASSGLAGVGTGELFF	TGTGCCAGCAGCGGACTAGCGGGAGTCGGAACCGGGGAGCTGTTTTTT
-	TRBV20-1	-	TRBJ1-5	CSASWGRLNQPQHF	TGCAGTGCTAGTTGGGGTAGATTAAACCAGCCCCAGCATTTT
TRBD2	TRBV6-5	-	TRBJ2-3	CASSYASGGTDTQYF	TGTGCCAGCAGTTACGCTAGCGGGGGCACAGATACGCAGTATTTT
-	TRBV2	-	TRBJ2-7	CASRATASSYEQYF	TGTGCCAGCAGAGCGACAGCCTCCTCCTACGAGCAGTACTTC
TRBD2	TRBV7-8	-	TRBJ2-1	CASSSSGGRNEQFF	TGTGCCAGCAGCTCTTCCGGGGGGAGGAATGAGCAGTTCTTC
-	TRBV15	-	TRBJ2-7	CATSRTGTPNEQYF	TGTGCCACCAGCAGGACCGGGACACCCAACGAGCAGTACTTC
-	TRBV27	-	TRBJ1-1	CASSLIPGTLNTEAFF	TGTGCCAGCAGTTTAATCCCCGGGACACTCAACACTGAAGCTTTCTTT
-	TRBV23-1	-	TRBJ1-5	CASSLHTGVLGNQPQHF	TGCGCCAGCAGTCTTCATACGGGAGTTCTGGGCAATCAGCCCCAGCATTTT
-	TRBV7-9	once	TRBJ1-2	CASSLRGAKGYTF	TGTGCCAGCAGCTTACGAGGGGCGAAGGGCTACACCTTC
-	TRBV5-1	few	TRBJ2-2	CASSWSVSGAGELFF	TGCGCCAGCAGCTGGTCGGTGAGCGGTGCCGGGGAGCTGTTTTTT
-	TRBV30	-	TRBJ1-3	CAWSAGNTIYF	TGTGCCTGGAGTGCAGGAAACACCATATATTTT
TRBD1	TRBV6-6	-	TRBJ1-3	CASSYSRQGTGNTIYF	TGTGCCAGCAGTTACTCTAGACAGGGAACCGGAAACACCATATATTTT